Presented here are 22 T cell receptor beta chains from one specimen sequenced in a study of T cell responses to AZD1222 COVID-19 vaccine. Profiling relied on immunoSEQ multiplex PCR, and the TCRdb table lists in-frame clones only, not all of them. This sample has just under 90,000 clones, with around nine tenths found just once. The material sequenced was peripheral blood, taken 28 days after the second AZD1222 dose. These receptors originate from an adult who received the AZD1222 COVID-19 vaccine.

The rearrangement links TRBV4-2 to TRBJ2-5; perhaps TRBD2 as D (5 bases). The germline CDR1 and CDR2 sequences are LGHNA and YNFKEQ. This CDR3 has 16 amino acids. With 1 base removed from V and 5 bases from J, the gap between germline ends came to 17 bases. Here the CDR3 DNA reads TGTGCCAGCAGCCAAGGCCCCATGGGTACGGGGGAGACCCAGTACTTC. The encoded protein is CASSQGPMGTGETQYF.

The V call is TRBV28, the J call TRBJ1-2; D unresolved. The CDR3 covers 14 residues. V dropped 3 bases and J dropped 8 bases, with 16 bases sitting between them. Per germline, CDR1 MDHEN and CDR2 SYDVKM. The DNA for the CDR3 is TGTGCCAGCAGTTTGAACAAAGCGGGTCGGGGCTACACCTTC. Amino acid sequence: CASSLNKAGRGYTF.

J is TRBJ1-4 and V is TRBV30; the match to TRBD1 covers 7 bases. The length of the CDR3 is 15 residues. Germline CDR1 is GTSNPN and CDR2 is SVGIG (reference sequence). V dropped 3 bases and J dropped 7; count of bases not matched to a gene: 11. CDR3: CAWSGNRGVSEKLFF. The CDR3 DNA sequence: TGTGCCTGGAGCGGGAACAGGGGAGTTAGTGAAAAACTGTTTTTT.

The V call is TRBV3-1 (or the pseudogene TRBV3-2), the J call TRBJ1-2; the D is unclear. With 2 bases removed from V and 2 bases from J, the gap between germline ends came to 9 bases. Germline CDR1 is LGHDT and CDR2 is YNNKEL (reference sequence). The CDR3 extends over 14 amino acids. CDR3 nucleotide sequence: TGTGCCAGCAGCCAATCCCCAGGCAACTATGGCTACACCTTC. Encoded protein: CASSQSPGNYGYTF.

The rearrangement links TRBV28 to TRBJ1-2; TRBD1 aligns across 9 bases. This CDR3 has 16 amino acids. CDR1 and CDR2 from the germline V gene are MDHEN and SYDVKM. Germline trimming cut 6 bases from V and 5 bases from J; bases unmatched to any gene: 13. CDR3: CASRPRAGTGTYGYTF. Written as DNA, the CDR3 is TGTGCCAGCAGGCCACGAGCCGGGACAGGGACTTATGGCTACACCTTC.

The V call is TRBV4-1, the J call TRBJ2-2, with D perhaps TRBD2 (5 bases). Per the germline V gene, CDR1 is MGHRA and CDR2 is YSYEKL. CDR3 length equals 15 residues. Trimming removed 0 bases at V and 6 bases at J, with 11 bases between. CDR3 coding DNA: TGCGCCAGCAGCCAAGATAGCGCAGGACCCGGGGAGCTGTTTTTT. As protein: CASSQDSAGPGELFF.

The genes are TRBV7-9 and TRBJ1-5, with TRBD1 matching 8 bases. Germline V gene lookup returns CDR1 SEHNR and CDR2 FQNEAQ (reference sequence). This CDR3 spans 15 amino acids. The ends lost 6 bases at V and 5 bases at J; junction bases unmatched: 9. The CDR3 sequence is CASRPSGTGYQPQHF. Written as DNA, the CDR3 is TGTGCCAGCAGACCATCCGGGACAGGATATCAGCCCCAGCATTTT. The full variable domain, in which reference TRBV7-9 and TRBJ1-5 provide the parts outside the CDR3, is DTGVSQNPRHKITKRGQNVTFRCDPISEHNRLYWYRQTLGQGPEFLTYFQNEAQLEKSRLLSDRFSAERPKGSFSTLEIQRTEQGDSAMYLCASRPSGTGYQPQHFGDGTRLSIL.

This chain joins TRBV30 and TRBJ2-3, with D uncertain. Per the germline V gene, CDR1 is GTSNPN and CDR2 is SVGIG (reference sequence). V lost 2 bases and J lost 6, with 9 bases in between. The CDR3 sequence is 12 residues long. The CDR3, as DNA: TGTGCCTGGAGTAGTGGGGTGGATACGCAGTATTTT. Residues: CAWSSGVDTQYF.

The V call is TRBV9, the J call TRBJ2-7, with a weak D call TRBD1 (5 bases). CDR3 size: 15 residues. Germline lookup yields CDR1 SGDLS and CDR2 YYNGEE. V lost 3 bases and J 5 bases, leaving 18 bases between the germline ends. The CDR3 reads CASSGRQSPEDEQYF. The CDR3 DNA reads as TGTGCCAGCAGCGGAAGACAGTCTCCAGAGGACGAGCAGTACTTC.

The chain couples TRBV6-1 to TRBJ2-1; possible D gene TRBD2, 6 bases. Germline V lookup: CDR1 MNHNS, CDR2 SASEGT. The CDR3 loop spans 15 amino acids. V lost 3 bases, J lost 6 bases, and 15 bases lay in between. The CDR3 loop reads CASSERPRTTNEQFF. The CDR3 region has the DNA TGTGCCAGCAGTGAGAGACCGAGGACTACCAATGAGCAGTTCTTC.

This rearrangement joins TRBV15 to TRBJ1-5; D gene ambiguous. CDR1 and CDR2 (germline): LNHNV, YYDKDF (reference sequence). V shed 1 base and J shed 0 bases, with 7 bases lying between them. This CDR3 spans 15 amino acids. The CDR3 loop reads CATSRGTVSNQPQHF. DNA for the CDR3: TGTGCCACCAGCAGAGGGACGGTTAGCAATCAGCCCCAGCATTTT.

This rearrangement joins TRBV14 to TRBJ1-2; no firm D call. Germline lookup yields CDR1 SGHDN and CDR2 FVKESK. With 1 base removed from V and 7 bases from J, the gap between germline ends came to 13 bases. This CDR3 contains 14 residues. The CDR3 loop is CASSQGVDLIGYTF. The CDR3 DNA reads as TGTGCCAGCAGCCAAGGGGTGGATCTCATTGGCTACACCTTC.

The rearrangement joins TRBV5-6 to TRBJ1-4, with TRBD1 matching 7 bases. Unmatched junction bases numbered 7, after V lost 0 bases and J lost 8 bases. The CDR3 contains 15 residues. In germline, CDR1 is SGHDT, CDR2 YYEEEE. CDR3 protein: CASSLVGQVEEKLFF. The CDR3 nucleotides read TGTGCCAGCAGCTTGGTAGGACAGGTGGAAGAAAAACTGTTTTTT.

The V call is TRBV5-1, the J call TRBJ2-7; TRBD1 matches 8 bases. The CDR3 contains 14 residues. Per germline, CDR1 SGHRS and CDR2 YFSETQ. Germline trimming cut 0 bases from V and 6 bases from J; bases unmatched to any gene: 5. CDR3 sequence reads: CASSLAPGGLEQYF. CDR3 nucleotides: TGCGCCAGCAGCTTGGCGCCAGGGGGCCTCGAGCAGTACTTC.

This clone came up once. The chain combines TRBV7-9 with TRBJ2-7; TRBD2 is a possible D gene (6 bases). V lost 2 bases and J 7 bases, leaving 21 bases between the germline ends. Germline values: CDR1 SEHNR, CDR2 FQNEAQ (reference sequence). The CDR3 is 16 residues long. This chain's CDR3 is CASSLITSSDLLEQYF. CDR3 in DNA: TGTGCCAGCAGCTTAATTACTAGCTCGGATTTATTAGAGCAGTACTTC.

CDR3 amino acids: CASSPGGRPQETQYF. CDR3 nucleotide sequence: TGCGCCAGCAGCCCCGGGGGACGGCCCCAAGAGACCCAGTACTTC. This sequence joins TRBV4-3 and TRBJ2-5, with a possible D match to TRBD2 (6 bases). The ends were cut back, 4 bases at V and 1 base at J, with 13 bases in the middle. This CDR3 has 15 residues. Germline V gene sequence: CDR1 LGHNA, CDR2 YSLEER.

CDR3: CAWKTDRSSEKLFF. The CDR3 nucleotides are TGTGCCTGGAAAACTGACAGGTCCTCTGAAAAACTGTTTTTT. V gene TRBV30 combines with J gene TRBJ1-4; possibly TRBD1 for D (6 bases). The V end lost 4 bases, the J end lost 7 bases, and 16 bases lay between the germline ends. The CDR3 length is 14 residues. Germline CDR1 reads GTSNPN; CDR2 reads SVGIG (reference sequence).

The rearrangement uses TRBV4-1 and TRBJ2-7, with TRBD2 as a possible D gene (7 bases). The CDR3 spans 16 residues. Germline V lookup: CDR1 MGHRA, CDR2 YSYEKL. The V and J ends lost 1 base and 1 base respectively, with 14 bases between them. CDR3 in amino acids: CASSQVGGGRSYEQYF. CDR3 nucleotide sequence: TGCGCCAGCAGCCAAGTAGGGGGGGGTCGATCCTACGAGCAGTACTTC.

The genes are TRBV3-1 (or the pseudogene TRBV3-2) and TRBJ1-1, with D possibly matching TRBD1 (5 bases). Germline-derived CDR1 and CDR2 are LGHDT and YNNKEL (reference sequence). V was shortened by 4 bases and J by 4 bases, with 13 bases between the two germline ends. The CDR3 is 14 amino acids. CDR3 DNA: TGTGCCAGCAGCCGGGACGTGGGGGGCACTGAAGCTTTCTTT. It is translated as CASSRDVGGTEAFF.

This rearrangement joins TRBV30 to TRBJ2-5; 11 nucleotides match TRBD2. With 4 bases clipped from V and 5 bases from J, the junction kept 9 bases outside the gene matches. The CDR3 is made up of 15 amino acids. CDR1 GTSNPN and CDR2 SVGIG come from the germline V gene (reference sequence). The CDR3 DNA sequence: TGTGCCTGGACTAGTAGCGGGGGGGCTTGGGAGACCCAGTACTTC. It specifies CAWTSSGGAWETQYF.

The rearrangement joins TRBV5-1 to TRBJ2-3, with D unresolved. CDR3 length equals 15 residues. The germline V gene encodes CDR1 SGHRS and CDR2 YFSETQ. Trimming removed 0 bases from V and 3 bases from J, with 11 bases in between. The CDR3 is CASSLEEGRTDTQYF. CDR3 in DNA: TGCGCCAGCAGCTTGGAGGAAGGGCGAACAGATACGCAGTATTTT.

The chain links TRBV19 to TRBJ1-1; D is undetermined. V dropped 6 bases and J dropped 0 bases, with 11 bases sitting between them. CDR3 length: 14 residues. Germline V lookup: CDR1 LNHDA, CDR2 SQIVND (reference sequence). CDR3 DNA sequence: TGTGCCAGTAGAGACCGGGCCTTGAACACTGAAGCTTTCTTT. It specifies CASRDRALNTEAFF.